This T cell receptor beta chain was retrieved from a study of blood T cell repertoires in COVID-19. The germline V and J ends were trimmed by 4 bases and 10 bases, with 13 bases remaining between them. Germline assignment: CDR1 LNHDA and CDR2 SQIVND (reference sequence). This CDR3 is 12 amino acids long. Per the original methods: The assay estimated nucleated cells by amplifying reference gene primers. Using immunoSEQ multiplex PCR, the repertoire was profiled, and TCRdb retains in-frame clones only, with some absent. Clonal size and the V and J genes are those of that table, whereas D and trimming came from the DNA. Among about 84,000 clones, around 96% were seen once, and the ten largest hold almost 4.5%. This clone has a single count.

The chain recombines TRBV19 with TRBJ1-1; unclear D gene. Input material: peripheral blood. The TCR originated in a human donor with active COVID-19. The donor label of this sample is uncertain. CDR3 sequence (DNA): TGTGCCAGTAGTACCCCACCCAGTGGAGCTTTCTTT. Its protein product is CASSTPPSGAFF.